One sample yielded the 17 T cell receptor beta chains listed below, sequenced in a study of glioma-infiltrating T cells. Using RNA template, CDR3s of TCR alpha and beta were amplified with iRepertoire arm-PCR. TCRdb reprocessed the multiplex PCR reads via MiXCR and lists one record per CDR3 protein. The sample lists about 3,800 distinct CDR3 sequences, 25% to 40% occurring once. Sequenced sample: glioma tissue, nonneoplastic brain tissue, or PBMCs (not recorded which). The receptor set was obtained from a human donor with low-grade glioma or glioblastoma, undergoing nonglioma brain surgery, or in good health (not recorded which).

This clonotype was recorded many times. V gene TRBV30 combines with J gene TRBJ1-3, with 8 bases aligning to TRBD1. Per the germline V gene, CDR1 is GTSNPN and CDR2 is SVGIG (reference sequence). J lost 4 bases, V lost 2 bases, and 7 bases had no gene match. This CDR3 has 15 residues. CDR3 DNA sequence: TGTGCCTGGAGTCAAAGGACAGGGACAGGAAACACCATATATTTT. Protein product: CAWSQRTGTGNTIYF.

This clonotype has just one count. Since a much larger clone is just one base distant, this may be a read error. The V call is TRBV5-6, the J call TRBJ2-3; maybe TRBD1 (5 bases). The length of the CDR3 is 15 residues. Germline V gene sequence: CDR1 SGHDT, CDR2 YYEEEE. Trimming took 2 bases from V and 1 from J, leaving 11 bases between them. In DNA form, the CDR3 reads TGTGCCAGCAGCTTAAGACAGCTCCGCACAGATACGCAGTATTTT. Translation: CASSLRQLRTDTQYF.

Concerning this clonotype: The final CDR3 position lacks the conserved phenylalanine or tryptophan, pointing to a likely read error. V and J are TRBV6-2 or TRBV6-3 and TRBJ2-1; tentative D call: TRBD1 (5 bases). CDR3 length: 14 residues. Per germline, CDR1 MNHEY and CDR2 SVGEGT. The ends were cut back, 7 bases at V and 4 bases at J, with 14 bases in the middle. The CDR3 loop is CASTPTGSYNEQFL. The CDR3 region has the DNA TGTGCCAGCACCCCCACAGGTTCTTACAATGAGCAGTTCCTC.

This clonotype is categorized as medium-sized (0.01 to 0.1%). The genes are TRBV28 and TRBJ1-4; the D is unclear. Germline assignment: CDR1 MDHEN and CDR2 SYDVKM. Trimming removed 2 bases at V and 0 bases at J, with 16 bases between. This CDR3 has 18 amino acids. For the CDR3, the DNA is TGTGCCAGCAGTTTAAACGTCTTTGCGGCCGCAACTAATGAAAAACTGTTTTTT. Its translation is CASSLNVFAAATNEKLFF.

The table lists this clonotype with many counts. The DNA of the CDR3 is TGTGCCATCAGCGGCTACCGTGAGGGCGGTAGCTATGGCTACACCTTC. Translated, it gives CAISGYREGGSYGYTF. This rearrangement joins TRBV6-1 to TRBJ1-2; no clear D gene. V shed 10 bases and J shed 4 bases, with 25 bases lying between them. This CDR3 region has 16 residues. Germline V gene lookup returns CDR1 MNHNS and CDR2 SASEGT.

A few counts support this clonotype. V is TRBV5-6 and J is TRBJ1-4; D unresolved. Germline-derived CDR1 and CDR2 are SGHDT and YYEEEE. CDR3 size: 15 residues. V shed 2 bases and J shed 4 bases, with 12 bases lying between them. The CDR3 loop is CASSFRRAINEKLFF. The CDR3 bases are TGTGCCAGCAGCTTTCGTAGGGCCATTAATGAAAAACTGTTTTTT.

In its sample, this clonotype ranks as large. The rearrangement joins TRBV6-1 to TRBJ2-1; D remains unclear. Trimming left V 7 bases short and J 2 bases short, with 12 bases between. The CDR3 runs to 14 residues. The V gene's germline CDR1 is MNHNS and CDR2 SASEGT. CDR3: CASNKPFPYNEQFF. DNA of the CDR3: TGTGCCAGCAACAAGCCATTTCCCTACAATGAGCAGTTCTTC.

This clonotype turned up a few times. The chain is built from TRBV5-1 and TRBJ2-7; 8 bases map to TRBD1. This CDR3 is 15 amino acids long. V lost 0 bases, J lost 7 bases, and 9 bases stayed unmatched. Germline V gene sequence: CDR1 SGHRS, CDR2 YFSETQ. The DNA of the CDR3 is TGCGCCAGCAGCTTGGGACAGGGGATGAGCGGGGAGCAGTACTTC. This translates into CASSLGQGMSGEQYF.

Sample share makes this clonotype medium-sized (0.01 to 0.1%). This chain uses TRBV7-2 with TRBJ2-7, with D possibly called TRBD1 or TRBD2 (5 bases each). Per the germline V gene, CDR1 is SGHTA and CDR2 is FQGNSA. The CDR3 is 14 residues long. With 1 base removed from V and 0 bases from J, the gap between germline ends came to 7 bases. CDR3 loop: CASSLVGTSYEQYF. The CDR3 coding sequence is TGTGCCAGCAGCTTAGTTGGGACCTCCTACGAGCAGTACTTC.

As regards this clonotype: Given a much more abundant clone one base away, this may be a read error. This likely comes from a read error, as the CDR3 has no conserved phenylalanine or tryptophan at its end. The chain is built from TRBV20-1 and TRBJ1-4; TRBD1 aligns across 10 bases. The germline V gene encodes CDR1 DFQATT and CDR2 SNEGSKA (reference sequence). The CDR3 runs to 14 residues. Losses at the gene ends were 6 bases for V and 8 bases for J; bases not matched to a gene: 9. CDR3 protein: CSAETGQGREKLFL. DNA for the CDR3: TGCAGTGCGGAAACGGGACAGGGGAGAGAAAAACTGTTTCTT.

A note on this clonotype: Germline is not matched at one junction end, which may reflect a read error. The CDR3 bases are TGTGCCAGCAGTTACCCTTCCGAGGGCAACTATGGCTACACCTTT. This encodes CASSYPSEGNYGYTF. This sequence joins TRBV6-2 or TRBV6-3 and TRBJ1-2; D uncertain. Germline assignment: CDR1 MNHEY and CDR2 SVGEGT. This CDR3 is built from 15 residues.

This clonotype was seen many times. The rearrangement uses TRBV11-2 and TRBJ1-2; D gene uncertain. The CDR3 sequence is 13 residues long. Germline V gene data show CDR1 as SGHAT and CDR2 as FQNNGV. V lost 1 base to trimming and J lost 4 bases, with 7 bases between them. The CDR3 region is CASSLVEGYGYTF. In nucleotides, the CDR3 is TGTGCCAGCAGCTTAGTGGAGGGCTATGGCTACACCTTC.

This clonotype is classed as medium-sized (0.01 to 0.1%). This rearrangement joins TRBV7-2 to TRBJ1-4; D not certain. Trimming shortened V by 5 bases and J by 7 bases, and 14 bases separated the two germline ends. The CDR3 extends over 14 amino acids. Per the germline V gene, CDR1 is SGHTA and CDR2 is FQGNSA. Here the CDR3 DNA reads TGTGCCAGCAGCCCCCACGGGCAAGGTGAAAAACTGTTTTTT. It codes for CASSPHGQGEKLFF.

The gene calls are TRBV6-1 and TRBJ2-5, with 7 bases matching TRBD1. With V trimmed by 6 bases and J by 1 base, 8 bases remained unmatched. This CDR3 contains 15 residues. CDR1 is MNHNS and CDR2 is SASEGT in the germline V gene. The CDR3 spells CASSLLGTAQETQYF. The CDR3 coding sequence is TGTGCCAGCAGCCTACTAGGGACAGCCCAAGAGACCCAGTACTTC.

This clonotype was counted many times. One end of the junction does not line up with germline, which may come from a read error. The rearrangement links TRBV7-7 to TRBJ2-7, with D maybe TRBD2 (5 bases). The CDR3 length is 15 residues. Per the germline V gene, CDR1 is SSHAT and CDR2 is FNYEAQ (reference sequence). The CDR3 loop is CASSAGLLGEYEQYF. CDR3 sequence (DNA): TGTGCTAGCAGCGCTGGACTGCTCGGGGAATACGAGCAGTACTTC. Full variable domain (remainder filled in from reference TRBV7-7 and TRBJ2-7): GAGVSQSPRYKVTKRGQDVTLRCDPISSHATLYWYQQALGQGPEFLTYFNYEAQPDKSGLPSDRFSAERPEGSISTLTIQRTEQRDSAMYRCASSAGLLGEYEQYFGPGTRLTVT.

Details on this clonotype: A much larger clone differs from this one at a single base, so this may be a read error. This chain joins TRBV2 and TRBJ2-3; D is undetermined. The V end was cut by 6 bases, the J end by 0 bases, with 10 bases between. The CDR3 contains 14 residues. Germline loops: CDR1 SNHLY, CDR2 FYNNEI. This CDR3 reads CASRSGLSTDTQYF. The CDR3 region has the DNA TGTGCCAGCAGATCGGGCCTTAGCACAGATACGCAGTATTTT.

This rearrangement joins TRBV20-1 to TRBJ2-3; TRBD2 aligns across 8 bases. Germline assignment: CDR1 DFQATT and CDR2 SNEGSKA (reference sequence). The CDR3 loop spans 18 amino acids. Trimming at V came to 3 bases and at J to 1 base, leaving 15 bases not matched to a gene. CDR3 in DNA: TGCAGTGCTAGGAGTATGGGCGGGGGGACCGGGCGCACAGATACGCAGTATTTT. This translates into CSARSMGGGTGRTDTQYF.